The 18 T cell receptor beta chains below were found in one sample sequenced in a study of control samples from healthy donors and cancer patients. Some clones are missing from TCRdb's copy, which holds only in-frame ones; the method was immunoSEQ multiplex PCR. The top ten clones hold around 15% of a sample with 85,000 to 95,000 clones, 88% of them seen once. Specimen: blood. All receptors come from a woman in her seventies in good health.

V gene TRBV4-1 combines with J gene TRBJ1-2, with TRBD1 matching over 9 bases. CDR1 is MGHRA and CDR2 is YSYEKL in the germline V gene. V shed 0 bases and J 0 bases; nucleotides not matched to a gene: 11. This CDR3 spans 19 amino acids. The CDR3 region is CASSQDDGTGLGANYGYTF. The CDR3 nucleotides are TGCGCCAGCAGCCAAGATGACGGGACAGGGTTAGGGGCTAACTATGGCTACACCTTC.

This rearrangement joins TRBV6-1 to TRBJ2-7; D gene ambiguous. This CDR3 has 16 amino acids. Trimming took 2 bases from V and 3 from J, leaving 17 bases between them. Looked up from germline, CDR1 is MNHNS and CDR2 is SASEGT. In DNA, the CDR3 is TGTGCCAGCAGTGAATTCGGCAGCCTAGATGTCTACGAGCAGTACTTC. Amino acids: CASSEFGSLDVYEQYF.

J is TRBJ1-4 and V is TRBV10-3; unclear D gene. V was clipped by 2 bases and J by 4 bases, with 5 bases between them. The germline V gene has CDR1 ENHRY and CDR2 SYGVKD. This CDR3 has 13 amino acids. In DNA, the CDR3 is TGTGCCATCAGTGAGACCGGTAATGAAAAACTGTTTTTT. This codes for CAISETGNEKLFF.

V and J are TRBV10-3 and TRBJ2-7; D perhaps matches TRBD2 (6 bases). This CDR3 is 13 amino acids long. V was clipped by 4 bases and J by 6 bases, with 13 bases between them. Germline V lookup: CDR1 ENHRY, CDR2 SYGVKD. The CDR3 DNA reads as TGTGCCATCAGTGGCGGGACCCACGGCGAGCAGTACTTC. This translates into CAISGGTHGEQYF.

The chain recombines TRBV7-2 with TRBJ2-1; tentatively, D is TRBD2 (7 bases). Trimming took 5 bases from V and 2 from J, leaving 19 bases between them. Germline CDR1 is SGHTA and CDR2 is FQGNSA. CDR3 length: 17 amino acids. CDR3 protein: CASSPGGKGRTYNEQFF. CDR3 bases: TGTGCCAGCAGCCCGGGGGGCAAGGGAAGAACCTACAATGAGCAGTTCTTC.

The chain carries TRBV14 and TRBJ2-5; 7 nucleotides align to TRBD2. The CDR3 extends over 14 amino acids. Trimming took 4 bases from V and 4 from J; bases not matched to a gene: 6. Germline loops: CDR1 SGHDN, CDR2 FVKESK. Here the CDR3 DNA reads TGTGCCAGCAGCCCGACTCTAGCGGCAGAGACCCAGTACTTC. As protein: CASSPTLAAETQYF.

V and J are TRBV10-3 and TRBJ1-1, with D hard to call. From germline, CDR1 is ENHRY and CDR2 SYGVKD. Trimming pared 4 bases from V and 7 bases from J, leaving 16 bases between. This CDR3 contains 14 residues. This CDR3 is CAISAGGRRGEAFF. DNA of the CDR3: TGTGCCATCAGTGCCGGCGGACGACGAGGTGAAGCTTTCTTT.

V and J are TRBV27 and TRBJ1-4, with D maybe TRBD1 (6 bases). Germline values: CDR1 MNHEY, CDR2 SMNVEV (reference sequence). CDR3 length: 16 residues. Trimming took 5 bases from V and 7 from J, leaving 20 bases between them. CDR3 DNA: TGTGCCAGCAGTCCGTATACAGGGACCGGGAGTGAAAAACTGTTTTTT. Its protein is CASSPYTGTGSEKLFF. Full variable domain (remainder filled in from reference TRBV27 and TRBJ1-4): EAQVTQNPRYLITVTGKKLTVTCSQNMNHEYMSWYRQDPGLGLRQIYYSMNVEVTDKGDVPEGYKVSRKEKRNFPLILESPSPNQTSLYFCASSPYTGTGSEKLFFGSGTQLSVL.

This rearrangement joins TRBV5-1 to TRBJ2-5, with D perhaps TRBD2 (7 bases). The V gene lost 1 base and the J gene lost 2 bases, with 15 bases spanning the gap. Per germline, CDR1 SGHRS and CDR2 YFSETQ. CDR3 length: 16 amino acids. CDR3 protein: CASSLMGRGPQETQYF. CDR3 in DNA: TGCGCCAGCAGCTTGATGGGGCGGGGGCCTCAAGAGACCCAGTACTTC.

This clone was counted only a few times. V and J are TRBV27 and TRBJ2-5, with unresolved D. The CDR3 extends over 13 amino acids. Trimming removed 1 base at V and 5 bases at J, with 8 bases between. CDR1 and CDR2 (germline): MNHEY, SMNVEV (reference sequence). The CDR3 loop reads CASSLYLFETQYF. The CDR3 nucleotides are TGTGCCAGCAGTTTATACTTGTTCGAGACCCAGTACTTC.

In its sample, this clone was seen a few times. For the CDR3, the DNA is TGTGCCAGCAGCCAAGCCAACTATGGCTACACCTTC. This encodes CASSQANYGYTF. The chain combines TRBV3-1 (or the pseudogene TRBV3-2) with TRBJ1-2, with unresolved D. The germline V gene has CDR1 LGHDT and CDR2 YNNKEL (reference sequence). V was trimmed by 1 base and J by 2 bases, leaving 2 bases between them. This CDR3 has 12 amino acids.

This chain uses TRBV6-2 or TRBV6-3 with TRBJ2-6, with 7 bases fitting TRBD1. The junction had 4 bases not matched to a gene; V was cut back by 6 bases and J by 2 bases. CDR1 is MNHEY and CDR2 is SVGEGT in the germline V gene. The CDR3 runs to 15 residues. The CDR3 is CASSRTGAGANVLTF. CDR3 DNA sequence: TGTGCCAGCAGCCGCACAGGGGCTGGGGCCAACGTCCTGACTTTC.

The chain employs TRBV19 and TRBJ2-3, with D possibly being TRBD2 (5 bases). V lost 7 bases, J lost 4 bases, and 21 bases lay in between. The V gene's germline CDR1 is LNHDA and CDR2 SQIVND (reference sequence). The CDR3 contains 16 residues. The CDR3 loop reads CASKGPRVGNSDTQYF. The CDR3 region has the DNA TGTGCCAGTAAGGGCCCCCGCGTCGGGAACTCAGATACGCAGTATTTT.

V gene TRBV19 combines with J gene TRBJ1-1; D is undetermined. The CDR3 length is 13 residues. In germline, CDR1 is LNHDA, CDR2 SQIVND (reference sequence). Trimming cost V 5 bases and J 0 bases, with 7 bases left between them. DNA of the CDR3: TGTGCCAGTAGTCCACGTATGAACACTGAAGCTTTCTTT. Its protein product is CASSPRMNTEAFF.

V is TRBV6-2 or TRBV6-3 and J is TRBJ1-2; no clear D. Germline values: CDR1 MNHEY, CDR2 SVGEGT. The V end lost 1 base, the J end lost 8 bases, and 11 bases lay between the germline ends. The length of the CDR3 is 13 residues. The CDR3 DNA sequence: TGTGCCAGCAGTTACTTGCCGGGCTTGGGCTACACCTTC. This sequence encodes CASSYLPGLGYTF.

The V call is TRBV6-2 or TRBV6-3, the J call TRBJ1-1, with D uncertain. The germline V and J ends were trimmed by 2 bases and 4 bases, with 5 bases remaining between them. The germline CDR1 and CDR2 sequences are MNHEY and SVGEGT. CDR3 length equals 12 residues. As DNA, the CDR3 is TGTGCCAGCAGTTACCGGGCCACTGAAGCTTTCTTT. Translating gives CASSYRATEAFF.

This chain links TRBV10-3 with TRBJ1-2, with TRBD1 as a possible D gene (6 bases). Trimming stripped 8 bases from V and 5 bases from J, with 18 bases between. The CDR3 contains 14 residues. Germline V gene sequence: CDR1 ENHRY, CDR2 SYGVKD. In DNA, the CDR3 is TGTGCCATCCGAGGGGGGAGAGAGGGTTATGGCTACACCTTC. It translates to CAIRGGREGYGYTF.

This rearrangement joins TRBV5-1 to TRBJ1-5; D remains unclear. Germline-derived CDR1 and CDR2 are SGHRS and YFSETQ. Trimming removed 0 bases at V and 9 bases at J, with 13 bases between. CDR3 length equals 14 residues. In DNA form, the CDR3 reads TGCGCCAGCAGCTTGGAAGGAGGGCGGGGGCCCCAGCATTTT. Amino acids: CASSLEGGRGPQHF. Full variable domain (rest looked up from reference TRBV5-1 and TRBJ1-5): KAGVTQTPRYLIKTRGQQVTLSCSPISGHRSVSWYQQTPGQGLQFLFEYFSETQRNKGNFPGRFSGRQFSNSRSEMNVSTLELGDSALYLCASSLEGGRGPQHFGDGTRLSIL.